The entry below gives a single T cell receptor (beta chain) sequence along with its context. What it binds is unknown. The germline V gene has CDR1 SGHTA and CDR2 FQGTGA. V dropped 0 bases and J dropped 6 bases, with 11 bases sitting between them. This CDR3 comprises 15 residues. The table came from immunoSEQ multiplex PCR; TCRdb's copy has only in-frame clones and leaves some out. There are about 25,000 clones in the sample; roughly three quarters occur only once, and 6.5% to 8% lies in the top ten. This entry comes from a study of PD-1 blockade in classical Hodgkin lymphoma. In every patient, relapse followed autologous stem cell transplantation, while exposure to brentuximab vedotin differed. Findings of the study overall: Complete responders possessed baseline diversity comparable to newly diagnosed patients. Those patients who began receiving nivolumab less than 1 year after ASCT had lower diversity, and they were excluded.

The sequenced sample was peripheral blood mononuclear cells (PBMCs), obtained at baseline. The receptor's source is a human donor with classical Hodgkin lymphoma. The rearrangement uses TRBV7-3 and TRBJ2-2, with D unresolved. The CDR3 sequence is CASSLTSMGPGELFF. The CDR3 nucleotides read TGTGCCAGCAGCTTAACGTCGATGGGCCCCGGGGAGCTGTTTTTT.